These 10 T cell receptor beta chains originate from one sample sequenced in a study of T cell repertoires in cytomegalovirus infection. Each CDR3 protein is one row after TCRdb ran MiXCR on the reads. In the table there are a few hundred thousand distinct CDR3 sequences, 20% to 25% of which are singletons. Their antigen targets remain unknown. The source was cultured PBMCs, collected from culture after CMV antigen stimulation. Every receptor here comes from a human donor in good health (CMV status not recorded). Some clones in this sample may be carry-over from other donors' samples.

This clonotype appeared many times. The V and J genes are TRBV12-3 or TRBV12-4 and TRBJ2-5; 7 bases match TRBD1. J was trimmed by 3 bases and V by 6 bases; bases with no gene match: 4. The CDR3 has 13 residues. The CDR3 DNA sequence: TGTGCCAGCAGCCCAACAGGGGAAGAGACCCAGTACTTC. Its translation is CASSPTGEETQYF.

In DNA form, the CDR3 reads TGTGCCAGCAGCCCGTGGCGGGGAGCCGGCAATGAGCAGTTCTTC. This gives the protein CASSPWRGAGNEQFF. This chain links TRBV14 with TRBJ2-1, with D possibly being TRBD2 (6 bases). V was shortened by 4 bases and J by 6 bases, with 16 bases between the two germline ends. This CDR3 is 15 amino acids long. Germline CDR1 reads SGHDN; CDR2 reads FVKESK.

This clonotype was detected many times. The chain links TRBV5-4 to TRBJ1-3; unclear D gene. This CDR3 comprises 14 residues. Germline lookup yields CDR1 SGHNT and CDR2 YYREEE (reference sequence). The V gene lost 0 bases and the J gene lost 2 bases, with 6 bases spanning the gap. DNA for the CDR3: TGTGCCAGCAGCTTGGACAGTCCTGGAAACACCATATATTTT. Its protein is CASSLDSPGNTIYF. Drawing the rest from reference TRBV5-4 and TRBJ1-3, the complete variable domain is ETGVTQSPTHLIKTRGQQVTLRCSSQSGHNTVSWYQQALGQGPQFIFQYYREEENGRGNFPPRFSGLQFPNYSSELNVNALELDDSALYLCASSLDSPGNTIYFGEGSWLTVV.

This clonotype was seen many times. The genes are TRBV7-9 and TRBJ1-2, with TRBD1 as a possible D gene (5 bases). CDR1 and CDR2 from the germline V gene are SEHNR and FQNEAQ (reference sequence). Between the trimmed V and J ends, which lost 5 bases and 4 bases, there was a span of 17 bases. This CDR3 is 15 amino acids long. The CDR3 is CASSRLSTVPYGYTF. The CDR3 DNA reads TGTGCCAGCAGCCGACTCTCGACAGTCCCCTATGGCTACACCTTC.

This clonotype was found many times. The chain has TRBV7-2 and TRBJ2-1; D call uncertain. The V end was cut by 4 bases, the J end by 5 bases, with 9 bases between. The CDR3 is made up of 13 amino acids. The germline V gene has CDR1 SGHTA and CDR2 FQGNSA. CDR3 sequence: CASSSYLDNEQFF. CDR3 in DNA: TGTGCCAGCAGCTCTTACCTCGACAATGAGCAGTTCTTC.

This clonotype was observed a few times. The rearrangement uses TRBV30 and TRBJ2-3; TRBD2 matches 9 bases. Germline lookup yields CDR1 GTSNPN and CDR2 SVGIG (reference sequence). J was trimmed by 4 bases and V by 4 bases; bases with no gene match: 15. There are 17 residues in the CDR3. CDR3 sequence reads: CAWNRGGRAHRSDTQYF. The CDR3 nucleotides read TGTGCCTGGAATCGAGGCGGGAGGGCCCATCGGTCAGATACGCAGTATTTT. Together with reference TRBV30 and TRBJ2-3, the CDR3 gives the full variable domain: SQTIHQWPATLVQPVGSPLSLECTVEGTSNPNLYWYRQAAGRGLQLLFYSVGIGQISSEVPQNLSASRPQDRQFILSSKKLLLSDSGFYLCAWNRGGRAHRSDTQYFGPGTRLTVL.

This clonotype has a count of ten or more. The chain uses TRBV7-2 and TRBJ1-5; 7 bases map to TRBD1. V was clipped by 5 bases and J by 7 bases; unmatched bases: 14. The germline V gene has CDR1 SGHTA and CDR2 FQGNSA. The CDR3 covers 16 residues. In DNA, the CDR3 is TGTGCCAGCAGCGCAATGACAGGGTTGGGGCACCAGCCCCAGCATTTT. Its translation: CASSAMTGLGHQPQHF.

This clonotype occurred many times. The chain has TRBV7-2 and TRBJ1-1, with D perhaps TRBD1 (5 bases). V gave up 5 bases and J gave up 11 bases, with 21 bases separating them. The CDR3 loop spans 14 amino acids. CDR1 is SGHTA, CDR2 FQGNSA, per germline. The chain's CDR3 is CASSLSGSRGFAFF. The CDR3 bases are TGTGCCAGCAGCCTGTCGGGCTCGAGGGGTTTTGCTTTCTTT.

The rearrangement links TRBV11-2 to TRBJ2-3; possible D gene TRBD2, 5 bases. The V end lost 5 bases, the J end lost 7 bases, and 16 bases lay between the germline ends. CDR3 length equals 14 residues. CDR1 SGHAT and CDR2 FQNNGV come from the germline V gene. CDR3 sequence (DNA): TGTGCCAGCAGCCTAGGGTCGGGGTTAAATACGCAGTATTTT. It translates to CASSLGSGLNTQYF.

This clonotype was seen ten or more times. This chain connects TRBV7-2 to TRBJ1-5; 8 bases line up with TRBD1. J was trimmed by 1 base and V by 2 bases; bases with no gene match: 1. CDR3 size: 15 residues. CDR1 SGHTA and CDR2 FQGNSA come from the germline V gene. As DNA, the CDR3 is TGTGCCAGCAGCTTACAGGGGGCAAGCAATCAGCCCCAGCATTTT. Translated: CASSLQGASNQPQHF.